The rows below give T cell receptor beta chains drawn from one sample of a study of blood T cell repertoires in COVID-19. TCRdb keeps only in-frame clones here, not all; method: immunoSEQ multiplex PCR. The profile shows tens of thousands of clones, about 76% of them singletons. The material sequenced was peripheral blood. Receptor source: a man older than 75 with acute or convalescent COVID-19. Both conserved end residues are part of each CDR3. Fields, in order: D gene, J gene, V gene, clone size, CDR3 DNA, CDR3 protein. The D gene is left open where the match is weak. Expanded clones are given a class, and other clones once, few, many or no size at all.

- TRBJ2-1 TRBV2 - TGTGCCAGCAGTGCCCTTACAGAGAGGGCAGAGCAGTTCTTC CASSALTERAEQFF
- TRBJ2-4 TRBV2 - TGTGCCAGCAGTGAAGAAGCCGGGGACTTGATTAACATTCAGTACTTC CASSEEAGDLINIQYF
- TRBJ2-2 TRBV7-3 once TGTGCCAGCAGCTTAGACTTAAACACCGGGGAGCTGTTTTTT CASSLDLNTGELFF
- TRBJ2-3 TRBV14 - TGTGCCAGCAGCCTACAACTAGGTCTAGGAGGCGCAGATACGCAGTATTTT CASSLQLGLGGADTQYF
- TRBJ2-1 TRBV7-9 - TGTGCCAGCAGCCCCCGGGCCGGGATGAATGAGCAGTTCTTC CASSPRAGMNEQFF
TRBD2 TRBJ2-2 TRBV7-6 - TGTGCCAGCAGCTCAAGAGGGCGGGAGGCCTACTTCGCCGGGGAGCTGTTTTTT CASSSRGREAYFAGELFF
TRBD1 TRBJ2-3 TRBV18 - TGTGCCAGCTCTCGACAGGGGGACCTCACAGATACGCAGTATTTT CASSRQGDLTDTQYF
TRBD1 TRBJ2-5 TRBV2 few TGTGCCAGCAGTGATGACAGGGTTAGCCAAGAGACCCAGTACTTC CASSDDRVSQETQYF
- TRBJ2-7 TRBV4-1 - TGCGCCAGCAGCCAAGATCGGCCGGGCAGGGGCGAGCAGTACTTC CASSQDRPGRGEQYF
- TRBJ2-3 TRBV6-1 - TGTGCCAGCAGTGAAAGACAGTCCACAGATACGCAGTATTTT CASSERQSTDTQYF